This T cell receptor beta chain stems from a study of T cells after posttransplantation cyclophosphamide. Produced via immunoSEQ multiplex PCR; TCRdb's table is partial and in-frame only. Found here are about 6,700 clones, no singletons; the ten largest cover more than 4.5%. This clone appeared many times. The germline CDR1 and CDR2 sequences are LGHNA and YSLEER. V was clipped by 0 bases and J by 5 bases; unmatched bases: 5. The CDR3 is 15 amino acids. Busulfan-fludarabine conditioning, marrow transplant, and cyclophosphamide on days +3 and +4 were administered. The chain is built from TRBV4-3 and TRBJ2-7; 9 nucleotides line up with TRBD1. The sequence came from a male patient aged 25 to 39 who received an allogeneic stem cell transplant from an unrelated donor, was CMV-positive, and had acute and chronic GVHD. Some T cells may trace back to the graft donor. Sequenced material: PBMCs, taken after an allogeneic stem cell transplant with post-transplant cyclophosphamide. The CDR3: CASSQDHNRGHEQYF. The CDR3 DNA follows: TGCGCCAGCAGCCAAGATCATAACAGGGGGCACGAGCAGTACTTC.